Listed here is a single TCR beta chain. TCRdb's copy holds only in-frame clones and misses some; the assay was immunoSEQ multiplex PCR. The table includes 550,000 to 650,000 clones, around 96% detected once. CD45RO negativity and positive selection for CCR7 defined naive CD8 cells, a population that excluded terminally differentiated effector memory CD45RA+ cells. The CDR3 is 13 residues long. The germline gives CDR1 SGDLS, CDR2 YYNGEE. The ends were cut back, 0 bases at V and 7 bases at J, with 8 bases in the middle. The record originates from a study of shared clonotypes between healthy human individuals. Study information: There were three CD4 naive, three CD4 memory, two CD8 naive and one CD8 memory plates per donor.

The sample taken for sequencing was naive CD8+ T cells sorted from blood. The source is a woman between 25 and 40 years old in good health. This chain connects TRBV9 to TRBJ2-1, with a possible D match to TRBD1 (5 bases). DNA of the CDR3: TGTGCCAGCAGCGTAGGGGGCCTTAATGAGCAGTTCTTC. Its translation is CASSVGGLNEQFF.